This TCR beta chain was profiled in a study (dated by TCRdb to 2015 to 2016). This clonotype was counted between two and nine times. Its antigen is unknown. No per-base quality is available; no much larger clone lies one base away. Receptors were amplified or captured by RT-PCR. Instrument used: Illumina MiSeq. TCRdb reanalyzed the raw reads on its own, using fastp at Q25 for trimming and MiXCR for clone calling, and kept in-frame beta chains. Rows with a matching CDR3 protein are joined into one entry that keeps the most common DNA and genes. Within this sample are about 680,000 distinct CDR3 sequences, with 13% to 15% of them counted one time only. Roughly 4% of the sample rests with the top ten. V trim: 4 bases; J trim: 5 bases; unmatched bases: 7. The CDR3 measures 14 amino acids from cysteine to phenylalanine. This entry keeps only the CDR3 DNA: 42 bases, framed from base 1. As encoded in the germline V gene, CDR1 is SGDLS while CDR2 is YYNGEE.

The sample was memory CD4+ T cells from blood. The clonotype originates from a female donor in good health, serving as a healthy control. The chain employs TRBV9 and TRBJ2-5; 8 of the junction bases match TRBD1. The CDR3 region reads CASSPRTGTETQYF. The DNA sequence is given as TGTGCCAGCAGCCCTCGGACAGGGACGGAGACCCAGTACTTC.